This T cell receptor beta chain was observed in a study of shared clonotypes between healthy human individuals (dated by TCRdb to about 2020). Regarding the complete study: The cohort included three men and a couple of women between 18 and 49 years of age. For each donor, CD4 naive and CD4 memory were each given three plates, CD8 naive was given two plates, and CD8 memory was given one plate. Blood TCR repertoires of about 5 healthy adults were deeply sequenced to estimate repertoire size and the extent of clonotype sharing between individuals. Libraries were prepared and TCR repertoires were sequenced by different laboratories using diverse techniques, in order to increase sequencing depth and limit assay-specific biases. Between about 0.9 and 8.9 billion PBMCs per donor were obtained by leukapheresis. Findings and caveats that apply to the study as a whole: Because the study included only a small number of donors, the genetic and exposure-history diversity represented was limited. Even with the large sequencing depth, rarefaction of the sorted-subset datasets indicated that sequencing was incomplete. Naive subsets generally had larger estimated clonotype richness than memory subsets did. Clonotypes shared by all four sorted-subset donors showed higher generation probabilities than non-shared clonotypes. Based on pairwise subsampling, the degree of clonotype sharing among donors was expected to be affected by sequencing depth. About 5% of naive CD4, 3.5% of naive CD8, roughly 2.4% of memory CD4, and 0.4% of memory CD8 clonotypes were shared across four donors. Sampling was restricted to blood, and TCR repertoires in tissues likely differ from the TCR repertoires found in blood.

For the CD8 naive samples, CD45RO-negative cells were positively selected for CCR7, yielding a CD45RA+CCR7+ population from which TemRA cells were excluded. The donors were healthy, HIV-negative adults who had no recently reported acute infections or vaccinations. Only Caucasian adults living in Nashville, Tennessee, USA were represented among the donors. After blood collection by leukapheresis, PBMCs were isolated using Ficoll-Histopaque density gradient centrifugation and then cryopreserved in the vapor phase of liquid nitrogen. Purity and quantity of every magnetically sorted T cell population were checked by analytical flow cytometry. Genomic DNA was isolated from every sorted fraction and measured by UV absorbance on a Nanodrop 2000c. TCR CDR3 regions were amplified from genomic DNA by multiplex PCR using the deep immunoSEQ assay. Genomic DNA extracted from each cell subset was distributed evenly over all wells of several immunoSEQ 96-well plates, and each plate served as one replicate. Each replicate PCR for sorted subsets received 200 ng genomic DNA, equal to about 30,000 T cell genomes. Purified libraries were quantified with a Qubit 3.0 fluorometer, sized on a Bioanalyzer 2100, and re-quantified with the KAPA Library Quantification kit. Each immunoSEQ 96-well plate was sequenced on its own single-read 150-cycle Illumina NextSeq 550 flow cell. The paper's data handling went like this. Because the immunoSEQ output held only junctional sequences and lacked quality scores, the filtering could not match the filtering applied to full-length reads. Sequences were annotated with PyIR, a Python wrapper for IgBLAST v1.9, using IMGT germline references to assign V/J genes and CDR3. Any read was removed if the V/J assignment was weak (E-value above 1e-6), the CDR3 was missing, or the read contained stop codons, out-of-frame junctions, or ambiguous translated residues. A V3J clonotype was defined by an identical inferred V gene, J gene, and CDR3 amino acid sequence. Percentage overlap between repertoires was computed as shared unique clonotypes divided by the size of the smaller repertoire. RTK rarefaction, the Chao1 estimator, and Recon v2.1 estimates of unobserved clonotypes were used to assess repertoire richness. Generation probabilities for all TCRbeta clonotypes obtained by the gDNA method from several donors were computed using OLGA. The immuneACCESS repertoire file appears here via TCRdb, limited to in-frame rearrangements. These files lack a portion of the clones; in checked studies, under half of the deficit traces to unresolved V genes, and the cause of the others is not known. That table gives V, J and clone size, and the DNA gave D and trimming. Within this sample are about 820,000 clones, with nearly 95% of them counted one time only. Of the sample, nearly 25% falls within the top ten clones.

CDR1 and CDR2, per the germline V gene, are MDHEN and SYDVKM. From its cysteine to its phenylalanine, the CDR3 spans 15 amino acids. This entry keeps only the CDR3 DNA: 45 bases, framed from base 1. V and J lose 2 bases and 1 base, and a span of 9 bases separates them. About this clone itself: The clone's antigen remains unknown. Per-base quality was not reported, and no clone a single base away is much larger than it.

Material for sequencing was naive CD8+ T cells sorted from blood. The sample's cell subset or site label, decoded: CD45RA+CCR7+. This receptor was identified in a man younger than 45 in good health. This chain is built from TRBV28 and TRBJ2-1; TRBD1 might be the D gene, on 5 matching bases. The base sequence is TGTGCCAGCAGTTTAGGGGCGCAGTCCTACAATGAGCAGTTCTTC. Translated, it reads CASSLGAQSYNEQFF.